This TCR beta chain was sequenced during a study of control samples from healthy donors and cancer patients. Germline V lookup: CDR1 LNHDA, CDR2 SQIVND (reference sequence). CDR3 length equals 14 residues. V lost 5 bases and J lost 5, with 15 bases in between. Measured with immunoSEQ multiplex PCR; TCRdb has only the in-frame clones, and not every one. This sample yields 60,000 to 95,000 clones, of which 75% to 90% are seen a single time; roughly a tenth belongs to the top ten. This chain links TRBV19 with TRBJ2-5; either TRBD1 or TRBD2 may supply D (5 bases each). The sequence derives from a woman aged 50 to 60 with colorectal cancer. The sample consisted of PBMCs. The CDR3 loop is CASSPVLGAETQYF. The CDR3, as DNA: TGTGCCAGTAGTCCGGTCCTCGGGGCGGAGACCCAGTACTTC.